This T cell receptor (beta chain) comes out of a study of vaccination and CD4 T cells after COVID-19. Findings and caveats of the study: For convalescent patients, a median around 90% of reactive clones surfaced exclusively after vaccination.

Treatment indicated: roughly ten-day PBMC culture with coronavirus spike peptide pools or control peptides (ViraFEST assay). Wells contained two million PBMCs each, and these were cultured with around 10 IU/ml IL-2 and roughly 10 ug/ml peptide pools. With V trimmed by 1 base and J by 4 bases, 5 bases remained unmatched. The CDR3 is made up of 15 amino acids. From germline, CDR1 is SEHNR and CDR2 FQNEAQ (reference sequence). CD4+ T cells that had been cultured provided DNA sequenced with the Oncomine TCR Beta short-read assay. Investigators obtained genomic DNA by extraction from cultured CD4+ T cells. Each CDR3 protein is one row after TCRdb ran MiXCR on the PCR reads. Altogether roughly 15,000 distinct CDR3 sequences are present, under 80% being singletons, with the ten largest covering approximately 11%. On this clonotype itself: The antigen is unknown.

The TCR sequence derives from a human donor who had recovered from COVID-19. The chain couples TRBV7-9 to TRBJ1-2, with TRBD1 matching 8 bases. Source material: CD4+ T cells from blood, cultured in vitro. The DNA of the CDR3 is TGTGCCAGCAGCTTAGGACAGGGGATAGGCTATGGCTACACCTTC. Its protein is CASSLGQGIGYGYTF.